This passage covers 27 T cell receptor beta chains from one sample sequenced in a study of blood T cell repertoires in COVID-19. Libraries were prepared by immunoSEQ multiplex PCR; TCRdb keeps only in-frame clonotypes and omits some of them. Among 130,000 to 150,000 clones listed, around 81% were seen once. The sequenced sample was peripheral blood. Source of these receptors: a woman between 45 and 65 years old with acute or convalescent COVID-19.

This clone has only one observation. The chain employs TRBV7-8 and TRBJ1-4; D unclear. V was shortened by 3 bases and J by 6 bases, with 8 bases between the two germline ends. The CDR3 loop spans 13 amino acids. Germline V CDR1 and CDR2: SGHVS, FQNEAQ. This CDR3 reads CASSFSPDEKLFF. DNA for the CDR3: TGTGCCAGCAGCTTTTCCCCCGATGAAAAACTGTTTTTT.

The chain joins TRBV11-2 to TRBJ1-1; D ambiguous. CDR1 is SGHAT, CDR2 FQNNGV, per germline. This CDR3 comprises 15 residues. V gave up 3 bases and J gave up 4 bases, with 15 bases separating them. The CDR3 is CASSLGLWEGTEAFF. For the CDR3, the DNA is TGTGCCAGCAGCTTGGGATTATGGGAGGGCACTGAAGCTTTCTTT. Combining the CDR3 with reference TRBV11-2 and TRBJ1-1 gives the whole variable domain EAGVAQSPRYKIIEKRQSVAFWCNPISGHATLYWYQQILGQGPKLLIQFQNNGVVDDSQLPKDRFSAERLKGVDSTLKIQPAKLEDSAVYLCASSLGLWEGTEAFFGQGTRLTVV.

This rearrangement joins TRBV27 to TRBJ1-2; D not certain. The CDR3 loop spans 15 amino acids. V was shortened by 4 bases and J by 0 bases, with 12 bases between the two germline ends. Germline assignment: CDR1 MNHEY and CDR2 SMNVEV (reference sequence). CDR3 DNA: TGTGCCAGCAGTTCGAGAGTTTTAGCTAACTATGGCTACACCTTC. Its protein product is CASSSRVLANYGYTF.

V gene TRBV6-5 combines with J gene TRBJ1-2; tentative D call: TRBD1 (6 bases). The germline V gene has CDR1 MNHEY and CDR2 SVGAGI. V lost 6 bases to trimming and J lost 2 bases, with 10 bases between them. This CDR3 is 13 amino acids long. In nucleotides, the CDR3 is TGTGCCAGCAGACCCGACAGGAACTATGGCTACACCTTC. Translating gives CASRPDRNYGYTF.

The chain joins TRBV7-3 to TRBJ1-6; 7 bases agree with TRBD1. After removal of 5 bases from V and 7 bases from J, the junction contained 8 bases not matched to a gene. Germline V gives CDR1 SGHTA, CDR2 FQGTGA. CDR3 length: 15 amino acids. CDR3 amino acids: CASSPTGDGNSPLHF. The CDR3 DNA reads as TGTGCCAGCAGCCCCACAGGGGACGGGAATTCACCCCTCCACTTT.

The chain uses TRBV4-3 and TRBJ1-3; D call uncertain. There are 13 residues in the CDR3. V lost 8 bases and J 4 bases, leaving 12 bases between the germline ends. Germline CDR1 is LGHNA and CDR2 is YSLEER. The CDR3 DNA is TGCGCCAGCTCAAGAGGTGAGGGAAACACCATATATTTT. It is translated as CASSRGEGNTIYF.

V usage is TRBV7-3 and J usage is TRBJ2-3; 9 bases are a match to TRBD2. The CDR3 has 15 amino acids. Germline-derived CDR1 and CDR2 are SGHTA and FQGTGA. V was clipped by 6 bases and J by 0 bases; unmatched bases: 4. The CDR3 region has the DNA TGTGCCAGCAGGCCGACTAGCGGTAGCACAGATACGCAGTATTTT. Protein product: CASRPTSGSTDTQYF.

The chain uses TRBV10-2 and TRBJ2-1, with 7 positions matching TRBD2. Trimming took 7 bases from V and 5 from J; bases not matched to a gene: 14. Germline-derived CDR1 and CDR2 are WSHSY and SAAADI. CDR3 size: 16 residues. CDR3 nucleotide sequence: TGCGCCAGCATTGCCCCAGCGGGGCCGGGAAACAATGAGCAGTTCTTC. Amino acid sequence: CASIAPAGPGNNEQFF.

This clone was observed a handful of times. V gene TRBV18 combines with J gene TRBJ1-5, with unresolved D. CDR3 size: 13 residues. Per germline, CDR1 KGHSH and CDR2 LQKENI. V lost 3 bases and J lost 2, with 5 bases in between. The CDR3 region has the DNA TGTGCCAGCTCACCCGCGGGCAATCAGCCCCAGCATTTT. Protein product: CASSPAGNQPQHF.

J is TRBJ1-2 and V is TRBV11-2, with 7 bases matching TRBD1. There are 16 residues in the CDR3. Germline V gene sequence: CDR1 SGHAT, CDR2 FQNNGV. J was trimmed by 4 bases and V by 5 bases; bases with no gene match: 13. CDR3 coding DNA: TGTGCCAGCAGCCCCTCCGCCGGGACAGAACTCTATGGCTACACCTTC. Translation gives CASSPSAGTELYGYTF.

The rearrangement uses TRBV18 and TRBJ1-1, with D possibly TRBD1 on 5 matching bases. Trimming pared 3 bases from V and 2 bases from J, leaving 13 bases between. From germline, CDR1 is KGHSH and CDR2 LQKENI. This CDR3 has 15 residues. DNA for the CDR3: TGTGCCAGCTCACCCCGTGTGGGGGGAAACACTGAAGCTTTCTTT. Its translation is CASSPRVGGNTEAFF.

V is TRBV15 and J is TRBJ2-7; D might be TRBD2 (6 bases). V shed 5 bases and J shed 3 bases, with 14 bases lying between them. In germline, CDR1 is LNHNV, CDR2 YYDKDF (reference sequence). This CDR3 is 14 amino acids long. The CDR3 here is CATSGRGLSYEQYF. The CDR3 coding sequence is TGTGCCACCAGCGGTCGGGGACTGAGCTACGAGCAGTACTTC.

The gene calls are TRBV3-1 (or the pseudogene TRBV3-2) and TRBJ1-2; 11 bases line up with TRBD1. Looked up from germline, CDR1 is LGHDT and CDR2 is YNNKEL (reference sequence). Trimming at V came to 1 base and at J to 5 bases, leaving 0 bases not matched to a gene. This CDR3 is 14 amino acids long. The DNA for the CDR3 is TGTGCCAGCAGCCAAGGGGACAGGGGGTATGGCTACACCTTC. It specifies CASSQGDRGYGYTF.

V and J are TRBV7-2 and TRBJ1-6; D is ambiguous. Trimming left V 4 bases short and J 0 bases short, with 10 bases between. The CDR3 is 16 amino acids. Germline loops: CDR1 SGHTA, CDR2 FQGNSA. The CDR3, as DNA: TGTGCCAGCAGCTCGGGATTAAGCTCCTATAATTCACCCCTCCACTTT. This translates into CASSSGLSSYNSPLHF.

The chain has TRBV19 and TRBJ1-2, with 9 bases that match TRBD1. V gave up 5 bases and J gave up 4 bases; unmatched junction bases: 5. CDR3 length: 14 residues. Per germline, CDR1 LNHDA and CDR2 SQIVND (reference sequence). For the CDR3, the DNA is TGTGCCAGTAGTGGACAGGGGTACTTCTATGGCTACACCTTC. Residues: CASSGQGYFYGYTF.

The count of this clone is one. The chain links TRBV7-9 to TRBJ2-1; D is perhaps TRBD2 (6 bases). CDR3 length: 15 residues. V was cut by 5 bases and J by 1 base, with 12 bases left in between. In germline, CDR1 is SEHNR, CDR2 FQNEAQ (reference sequence). The CDR3 DNA follows: TGTGCCAGCAGCCCCCCGGCGGGGTCCTACAATGAGCAGTTCTTC. As protein: CASSPPAGSYNEQFF.

The chain is built from TRBV7-2 and TRBJ2-7; tentative D call: TRBD1 (6 bases). The CDR3 loop spans 15 amino acids. V lost 5 bases and J 6 bases, leaving 20 bases between the germline ends. Germline V gives CDR1 SGHTA, CDR2 FQGNSA. The CDR3 nucleotides are TGTGCCAGCAGCCCTCCAGGGGCCCGAACTAGCGAGCAGTACTTC. Translated, it gives CASSPPGARTSEQYF.

This rearrangement joins TRBV18 to TRBJ1-6; no clear D. The V and J ends lost 2 bases and 7 bases respectively, with 15 bases between them. CDR3 length: 16 residues. Looked up from germline, CDR1 is KGHSH and CDR2 is LQKENI. The CDR3 is CASSPFSGRGNSPLHF. Here the CDR3 DNA reads TGTGCCAGCTCACCATTCTCAGGCCGTGGGAATTCACCCCTCCACTTT.

The table lists this clone with a count of one. The CDR3 spells CASSMTGVNTEAFF. DNA of the CDR3: TGTGCCAGCAGTATGACAGGGGTGAACACTGAAGCTTTCTTT. The V gene is TRBV6-5, the J gene TRBJ1-1; 8 nucleotides agree with TRBD1. The V segment lost 5 bases and the J segment 0 bases; nucleotides outside the gene matches: 2. The germline CDR1 and CDR2 sequences are MNHEY and SVGAGI. The CDR3 is made up of 14 amino acids.

The CDR3 spells CASTRGGDYNEQFF. The CDR3 DNA is TGTGCCAGCACGCGAGGGGGGGACTACAATGAGCAGTTCTTC. The chain employs TRBV5-8 and TRBJ2-1; maybe TRBD2 (7 bases). This CDR3 has 14 amino acids. V was shortened by 6 bases and J by 3 bases, with 13 bases between the two germline ends. Germline lookup yields CDR1 SGHTS and CDR2 YDEGEE.

This clone was detected a few times. This chain joins TRBV28 and TRBJ1-2, with D perhaps TRBD1 (6 bases). This CDR3 contains 15 residues. Germline V gene sequence: CDR1 MDHEN, CDR2 SYDVKM. V shed 4 bases and J shed 3 bases, with 15 bases lying between them. The CDR3: CASSSPTGQHYGYTF. The DNA of the CDR3 is TGTGCCAGCAGTTCTCCGACAGGCCAACACTATGGCTACACCTTC.

This chain joins TRBV5-4 and TRBJ1-6, with 8 bases fitting TRBD1. Trimming cost V 4 bases and J 10 bases; bases outside gene matches: 13. Germline-derived CDR1 and CDR2 are SGHNT and YYREEE (reference sequence). The CDR3 has 16 residues. The CDR3: CASSQDGQGVWSPLHF. CDR3 in DNA: TGTGCCAGCAGCCAGGACGGACAGGGAGTGTGGTCACCCCTCCACTTT.

This chain connects TRBV27 to TRBJ1-5, with TRBD1 matching over 7 bases. The V segment lost 6 bases and the J segment 5 bases; nucleotides outside the gene matches: 4. Germline CDR1 reads MNHEY; CDR2 reads SMNVEV (reference sequence). The CDR3 runs 13 residues. This CDR3 is CASRGTGDQPQHF. The CDR3 region has the DNA TGTGCCAGCAGAGGAACAGGGGATCAGCCCCAGCATTTT.

V is TRBV11-2 and J is TRBJ2-7; TRBD1 matches 7 bases. From germline, CDR1 is SGHAT and CDR2 FQNNGV. V lost 0 bases to trimming and J lost 2 bases; unmatched junction nucleotides: 4. The CDR3 extends over 15 amino acids. CDR3 bases: TGTGCCAGCAGCTTAGAAGGGACAGATGCCTACGAGCAGTACTTC. It encodes CASSLEGTDAYEQYF.

This clone was recorded once. V gene TRBV11-3 combines with J gene TRBJ2-1; 10 nucleotides match TRBD1. CDR1 and CDR2 from the germline V gene are SGHNT and YENEEA. This CDR3 comprises 15 residues. The V segment lost 2 bases and the J segment 6 bases; nucleotides outside the gene matches: 4. CDR3 in amino acids: CASSLFGTGVNEQFF. Here the CDR3 DNA reads TGTGCCAGCAGCTTATTTGGGACAGGGGTCAATGAGCAGTTCTTC.

This sequence joins TRBV18 and TRBJ1-2, with 9 bases aligning to TRBD1. The CDR3 runs to 17 residues. Germline V CDR1 and CDR2: KGHSH, LQKENI. V shed 3 bases, J shed 12 bases, and the junction held 20 bases outside the gene matches. CDR3 in DNA: TGTGCCAGCTCACCGCGGACAGGGGTTGAGTTTTCGAGGCTGGACACCTTC. This translates into CASSPRTGVEFSRLDTF.

A few counts support this clone. The V call is TRBV6-5, the J call TRBJ2-3; the D gene is possibly TRBD2 (5 bases). CDR1 is MNHEY, CDR2 SVGAGI, per germline. This CDR3 is 12 amino acids long. V was trimmed by 7 bases and J by 4 bases, leaving 9 bases between them. DNA for the CDR3: TGTGCCAGCATCGGCGGGTCAGATACGCAGTATTTT. Its protein is CASIGGSDTQYF.